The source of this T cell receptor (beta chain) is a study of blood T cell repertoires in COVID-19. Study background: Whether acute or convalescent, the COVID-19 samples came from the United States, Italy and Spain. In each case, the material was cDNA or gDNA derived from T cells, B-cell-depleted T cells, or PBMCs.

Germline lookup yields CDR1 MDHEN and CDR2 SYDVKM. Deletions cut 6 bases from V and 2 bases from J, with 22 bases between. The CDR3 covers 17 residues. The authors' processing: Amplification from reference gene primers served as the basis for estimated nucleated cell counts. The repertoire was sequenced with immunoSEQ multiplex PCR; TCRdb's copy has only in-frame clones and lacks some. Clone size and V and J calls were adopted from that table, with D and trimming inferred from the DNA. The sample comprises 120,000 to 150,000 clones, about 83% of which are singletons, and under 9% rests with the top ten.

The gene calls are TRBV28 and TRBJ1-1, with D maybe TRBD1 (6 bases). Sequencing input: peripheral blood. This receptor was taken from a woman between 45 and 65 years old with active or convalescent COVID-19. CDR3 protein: CASRLSPGQGPNTEAFF. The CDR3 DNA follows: TGTGCCAGCAGACTTTCCCCCGGGCAGGGGCCTAACACTGAAGCTTTCTTT.